One and the same sample provided the 19 T cell receptor beta chains below, sequenced in a study of blood T cells in healthy people across ages. The use of a sample-barcoded 5' primer and a J-beta primer mix characterized a second PCR of about 6 to 12 cycles. TCRdb independently ran MiXCR on the 5' RACE reads; one entry per CDR3 protein. The sample carries 1.5 million to 2 million distinct CDR3 sequences, about 28% recorded once. Input material: blood. These receptors originate from a young woman in good health.

The CDR3 sequence is CASSVESTGELFF. The CDR3, as DNA: TGTGCCAGCAGCGTAGAAAGCACCGGGGAGCTGTTTTTT. This chain joins TRBV9 and TRBJ2-2; D is unclear. Germline loops: CDR1 SGDLS, CDR2 YYNGEE. The CDR3 is made up of 13 amino acids. The ends were cut back, 0 bases at V and 4 bases at J, with 4 bases in the middle.

V usage is TRBV6-2 or TRBV6-3 and J usage is TRBJ1-2; 7 bases are shared with TRBD1. Germline CDR1 MNHEY, CDR2 SVGEGT. V gave up 5 bases and J gave up 8 bases; unmatched junction bases: 11. This CDR3 region has 14 residues. This CDR3 reads CASSPGGPLGGYTF. CDR3 DNA sequence: TGTGCCAGCAGTCCAGGGGGTCCCCTCGGGGGCTACACCTTC.

This clonotype was found a few times. The chain couples TRBV20-1 to TRBJ1-2, with D perhaps TRBD1 (6 bases). The CDR3 contains 13 residues. CDR1 DFQATT and CDR2 SNEGSKA come from the germline V gene (reference sequence). V lost 5 bases, J lost 6 bases, and 16 bases lay in between. CDR3 residues: CSAYNRVRDGYTF. CDR3 bases: TGCAGTGCTTATAACAGGGTGAGAGATGGCTACACCTTC.

The CDR3 protein is CSGRTWDRKLFF. In DNA form, the CDR3 reads TGCAGCGGACGGACATGGGATAGAAAACTGTTTTTT. The chain combines TRBV29-1 with TRBJ1-4; possibly TRBD1 for D (5 bases). CDR3 length: 12 residues. From germline, CDR1 is SQVTM and CDR2 ANQGSEA. Deletions cut 7 bases from V and 10 bases from J, with 16 bases between.

The chain couples TRBV29-1 to TRBJ1-1, with D possibly TRBD1 on 5 matching bases. The CDR3 loop spans 11 amino acids. Germline V CDR1 and CDR2: SQVTM, ANQGSEA. Trimming took 8 bases from V and 1 from J, leaving 8 bases between them. The CDR3 sequence is CSLRENTEAFF. CDR3 coding DNA: TGCAGCCTCAGGGAGAACACTGAAGCTTTCTTT.

This clonotype was seen a handful of times. One junction end disagrees with the germline gene, perhaps due to a read error. This chain connects TRBV5-5 to TRBJ2-5; TRBD1 is a possible D gene (5 bases). The CDR3 consists of 14 residues. Germline V CDR1 and CDR2: SGHKS, YYEKEE (reference sequence). CDR3 nucleotides: TGTGCCGGCAGCTTGACTTCCAGGGAAGAGACCCAGTACTTC. Translation gives CAGSLTSREETQYF.

This clonotype was seen more than once but under ten times. The chain combines TRBV25-1 with TRBJ1-5; the match to TRBD1 covers 7 bases. Germline V lookup: CDR1 MGHDK, CDR2 SYGVNS. The V and J ends lost 4 bases and 9 bases, in that order; junction bases with no gene match: 3. The CDR3 consists of 12 residues. This CDR3 is CASSGQGGPQHF. CDR3 sequence (DNA): TGTGCCAGCAGTGGACAGGGTGGGCCCCAGCATTTT.

The chain joins TRBV20-1 to TRBJ2-1, with 9 bases aligning to TRBD1. The germline V gene encodes CDR1 DFQATT and CDR2 SNEGSKA (reference sequence). V lost 6 bases and J lost 6; bases outside the gene matches: 12. CDR3 length equals 15 residues. The CDR3, as DNA: TGCAGTGCCCCCCGCCGGGACAGGGCAAGCAATGAGCAGTTCTTC. Translation: CSAPRRDRASNEQFF.

This chain uses TRBV5-4 with TRBJ2-2; 9 bases are shared with TRBD1. Trimming took 5 bases from V and 4 from J; bases not matched to a gene: 9. Germline V gene data show CDR1 as SGHNT and CDR2 as YYREEE (reference sequence). This CDR3 has 16 amino acids. The CDR3 nucleotides are TGTGCCAGCAGACCGGACAGGGGTGGAATCACCGGGGAGCTGTTTTTT. Translating it yields CASRPDRGGITGELFF.

The chain combines TRBV5-1 with TRBJ2-3, with TRBD2 identical over 7 bases. The CDR3 runs 13 residues. The V segment lost 6 bases and the J segment 3 bases; nucleotides outside the gene matches: 4. Germline CDR1 SGHRS, CDR2 YFSETQ. CDR3 coding DNA: TGCGCCAGCAAAGGGACTAAAACAGATACGCAGTATTTT. It yields the protein CASKGTKTDTQYF.

Concerning this clonotype itself: This may stem from a read error, because a much larger clone lies one nucleotide away. The V call is TRBV10-2, the J call TRBJ2-1, with D maybe TRBD2 (5 bases). Germline lookup yields CDR1 WSHSY and CDR2 SAAADI. The length of the CDR3 is 15 residues. DNA of the CDR3: TGCGCCAGCAGTGAGCCCGGGATCTCCTACAATGAGCAGTGCTTC. It translates to CASSEPGISYNEQCF.

V and J are TRBV6-6 and TRBJ2-6, with D possibly matching TRBD1 (5 bases). The germline V gene encodes CDR1 MNHNY and CDR2 SVGAGI (reference sequence). V was shortened by 2 bases and J by 0 bases, with 8 bases between the two germline ends. The CDR3 covers 16 residues. CDR3 DNA: TGTGCCAGCAGTTACGACAGATTCTCTGGGGCCAACGTCCTGACTTTC. This encodes CASSYDRFSGANVLTF.

This clonotype was picked up a small number of times. This rearrangement joins TRBV29-1 to TRBJ2-3; perhaps TRBD2 as D (6 bases). CDR3 length: 16 residues. The V and J ends lost 4 bases and 1 base respectively, with 18 bases between them. Germline CDR1 reads SQVTM; CDR2 reads ANQGSEA. CDR3 nucleotides: TGCAGCGTTGTGAAGGCTAGCGCCTACCGCACAGATACGCAGTATTTT. Translating it yields CSVVKASAYRTDTQYF.

This clonotype was detected only a few times. This clone may be a read error of a much larger clone one base away. The chain carries TRBV10-3 and TRBJ2-7; D remains ambiguous. V lost 5 bases to trimming and J lost 4 bases, with 9 bases between them. Germline lookup yields CDR1 ENHRY and CDR2 SYGVKD. CDR3 length: 12 residues. CDR3 residues: CAISNNSYEQYF. In DNA form, the CDR3 reads TGTGCCATCAGTAATAACAGTTACGAGCAGTACTTC.

This sequence joins TRBV10-3 and TRBJ1-1; no clear D. The CDR3 contains 17 residues. Germline V CDR1 and CDR2: ENHRY, SYGVKD. Trimming shortened V by 5 bases and J by 0 bases, and 19 bases separated the two germline ends. Written as DNA, the CDR3 is TGTGCCATCAGTAAGACCCCCATACCGGAGATGAACACTGAAGCTTTCTTT. Amino acid sequence: CAISKTPIPEMNTEAFF.

This chain uses TRBV6-1 with TRBJ2-7, with 12 bases fitting TRBD2. Germline values: CDR1 MNHNS, CDR2 SASEGT. This CDR3 is 17 amino acids long. Unmatched junction bases numbered 10, after V lost 6 bases and J lost 1 base. The CDR3 DNA reads TGTGCCAGCAGACGGACTAGCGGGATCTCCCGATCCTACGAGCAGTACTTC. Protein: CASRRTSGISRSYEQYF.

The chain recombines TRBV9 with TRBJ2-1; 10 positions match TRBD1. CDR3 length equals 16 residues. In germline, CDR1 is SGDLS, CDR2 YYNGEE. V was pared by 4 bases and J by 5 bases, with 9 bases of the junction left unmatched. The CDR3 DNA is TGTGCCAGCAGCCACGGACAGGGGGATCCGAACAATGAGCAGTTCTTC. Protein product: CASSHGQGDPNNEQFF.

V usage is TRBV5-1 and J usage is TRBJ2-3, with 8 bases that match TRBD1. The V gene end was trimmed by 7 bases and the J gene end by 4 bases; junction bases not matched to a gene: 2. This CDR3 region has 12 residues. In germline, CDR1 is SGHRS, CDR2 YFSETQ. This chain's CDR3 is CASVQGADTQYF. The CDR3 region has the DNA TGCGCCAGCGTACAGGGGGCAGATACGCAGTATTTT.

The chain's CDR3 is CASSPQTGGRDTQYF. The DNA for the CDR3 is TGTGCCAGCAGCCCTCAGACGGGGGGCCGAGATACGCAGTATTTT. This chain joins TRBV2 and TRBJ2-3; tentative D call: TRBD2 (7 bases). Germline lookup yields CDR1 SNHLY and CDR2 FYNNEI. The CDR3 has 15 residues. The V end was cut by 6 bases, the J end by 5 bases, with 18 bases between.